This T cell receptor (beta chain) was captured in a study of graft-versus-host responses after intestinal transplantation. The wider study: Recipients were given multivisceral, liver-intestinal, or isolated intestinal transplants. Every transplant recipient was induced with anti-thymocyte globulin, then maintained on tacrolimus and steroids for two to four years. Study-level results: Association was observed between peak circulating GvH clone levels and early post-transplant HvG declines. Allograft graft-versus-host to host-versus-graft clonal ratios ran high in patients with graft-donor T cell macrochimerism.

This clone came up once. The target antigen is unknown. TCRdb's table, derived via immunoSEQ multiplex PCR, lists solely in-frame clones and lacks some. In the table there are about 93,000 clones, roughly 93% of which are singletons. V shed 4 bases, J shed 7 bases, and the junction held 5 bases outside the gene matches. The CDR3 has 16 amino acids. Germline CDR1 is MDHEN and CDR2 is SYDVKM. The sequence was obtained from a human donor who received an intestinal transplant. This sequence joins TRBV28 and TRBJ2-1, with 15 bases aligning to TRBD2. Sequencing used unstimulated CD8+ T cells sorted from spleen or lymph node cells, obtained before intestinal transplant. CDR3 DNA sequence: TGTGCCAGCAGTTATGGACTAGCGGGAGGGTATAATGAGCAGTTCTTC. This gives the protein CASSYGLAGGYNEQFF.